What follows are 10 T cell receptor beta chains derived from one specimen sequenced in a study of blood T cell repertoires in COVID-19. Only in-frame clones appear in the TCRdb table, and some are missing; sequencing was by immunoSEQ multiplex PCR. This sample has around 75,000 clones, with roughly 90% found just once. Sequenced sample: peripheral blood. Receptors were obtained from a human donor in a cohort sampled during active COVID-19.

The rearrangement links TRBV6-5 to TRBJ1-3; the D is unclear. CDR3 size: 14 residues. Germline V gene lookup returns CDR1 MNHEY and CDR2 SVGAGI. Trimming removed 8 bases from V and 4 bases from J, with 15 bases in between. The CDR3 DNA sequence: TGTGCCAGCGAGGCCGGCACCGGGGGAAACACCATATATTTT. Its translation is CASEAGTGGNTIYF.

The chain is built from TRBV7-8 and TRBJ2-3; D uncertain. Trimming took off 6 bases at V and 1 base at J, with 20 bases between the two ends. The CDR3 covers 17 residues. Germline CDR1 reads SGHVS; CDR2 reads FQNEAQ. CDR3 sequence: CASSFKQTLWGTDTQYF. CDR3 coding DNA: TGTGCCAGCAGTTTCAAACAGACCCTTTGGGGCACAGATACGCAGTATTTT.

The chain uses TRBV18 and TRBJ1-5; a weak D match, TRBD1 (5 bases). V lost 2 bases, J lost 8 bases, and 13 bases lay in between. CDR1 and CDR2 from the germline V gene are KGHSH and LQKENI. The CDR3 runs to 14 residues. The CDR3 coding sequence is TGTGCCAGCTCACCATCGGGTCGGGGGGAGCCCCAGCATTTT. It yields the protein CASSPSGRGEPQHF.

The chain carries TRBV2 and TRBJ2-5, with 8 bases fitting TRBD2. Germline-derived CDR1 and CDR2 are SNHLY and FYNNEI. The CDR3 runs to 13 residues. The V gene end was trimmed by 2 bases and the J gene end by 5 bases; junction bases not matched to a gene: 1. In nucleotides, the CDR3 is TGTGCCAGCAGTGAACGACTAGCGGAGACCCAGTACTTC. It encodes CASSERLAETQYF.

This rearrangement joins TRBV6-2 or TRBV6-3 to TRBJ2-5; no definite D call. Germline-derived CDR1 and CDR2 are MNHEY and SVGEGT. The CDR3 covers 13 residues. V lost 4 bases and J 5 bases, leaving 11 bases between the germline ends. Here the CDR3 DNA reads TGTGCCAGCAGTTCGGGTCCCGGGGAGACCCAGTACTTC. Its translation: CASSSGPGETQYF.

The chain joins TRBV7-9 to TRBJ2-2, with 10 bases fitting TRBD1. The CDR3 has 14 amino acids. The V gene end was trimmed by 5 bases and the J gene end by 6 bases; junction bases not matched to a gene: 3. Per germline, CDR1 SEHNR and CDR2 FQNEAQ (reference sequence). CDR3 sequence reads: CASSRDRGSGELFF. CDR3 coding DNA: TGTGCCAGCAGCAGGGACAGGGGATCCGGGGAGCTGTTTTTT.

The chain is built from TRBV7-2 and TRBJ2-1; 7 bases line up with TRBD1. Germline V gives CDR1 SGHTA, CDR2 FQGNSA. The CDR3 contains 14 residues. V lost 4 bases to trimming and J lost 5 bases; unmatched junction nucleotides: 5. For the CDR3, the DNA is TGTGCCAGCAGCTCTAAGACAGGGCACAATGAGCAGTTCTTC. Translated: CASSSKTGHNEQFF.

The chain joins TRBV18 to TRBJ2-7; no definite D call. Looked up from germline, CDR1 is KGHSH and CDR2 is LQKENI. Trimming removed 0 bases at V and 0 bases at J, with 15 bases between. The CDR3 contains 17 residues. CDR3 DNA: TGTGCCAGCTCACCACCTTCCGGGTGGTCTAGCTCCTACGAGCAGTACTTC. It encodes CASSPPSGWSSSYEQYF.

The chain is built from TRBV5-4 and TRBJ2-2, with 7 bases identical to TRBD1. Germline CDR1 reads SGHNT; CDR2 reads YYREEE (reference sequence). The CDR3 runs 16 residues. Germline trimming cut 5 bases from V and 3 bases from J; bases unmatched to any gene: 10. The CDR3 DNA follows: TGTGCCAGCAGGGATGCTAGGACAGGCGACACCGGGGAGCTGTTTTTT. Translated: CASRDARTGDTGELFF.

The chain is built from TRBV5-4 and TRBJ1-4, with unresolved D. The germline V and J ends were trimmed by 3 bases and 6 bases, with 12 bases remaining between them. The CDR3 spans 14 residues. Germline lookup yields CDR1 SGHNT and CDR2 YYREEE (reference sequence). The CDR3 region is CASSSTAEDEKLFF. CDR3 in DNA: TGTGCCAGCAGCTCAACAGCGGAAGATGAAAAACTGTTTTTT.